This is a list of T cell receptor beta chains from one sample in a study of T-cell memory formation after mild COVID-19. MiXCR, run by TCRdb on the 5' RACE reads, gives a single entry per CDR3 protein. The sample carries 45,000 or so distinct CDR3 sequences, less than 8% recorded once. The sequencing input was PBMCs or a T cell subset sorted from them (not recorded which). These receptors were obtained from an adult who had mild COVID-19 (a few samples of this study predate the infection). Cell type and time point are not known. CDR3s include the opening cysteine and the closing phenylalanine or tryptophan. Fields, in order: D gene, clone size, J gene, V gene, CDR3 protein, CDR3 DNA. D genes are given only for firm matches. For some rows the clone size is stated as once, few or many, or as a class when expanded; others skip it.

d_gene: NA
abundance: NA
j_gene: TRBJ1-1
v_gene: TRBV6-2/TRBV6-3
CDR3aa: CASRNTGMGTEAFF
CDR3nt: TGTGCCAGCAGAAATACAGGGATGGGGACTGAAGCTTTCTTT

d_gene: NA
abundance: many
j_gene: TRBJ1-2
v_gene: TRBV2
CDR3aa: CASSENLGYTF
CDR3nt: TGTGCCAGCAGTGAAAATCTTGGCTACACCTTC

d_gene: TRBD2
abundance: many
j_gene: TRBJ2-7
v_gene: TRBV5-6
CDR3aa: CASSLASGSRDEQYF
CDR3nt: TGTGCCAGCAGCTTGGCCAGCGGGAGTAGGGACGAGCAGTACTTC

d_gene: NA
abundance: few
j_gene: TRBJ2-1
v_gene: TRBV7-3
CDR3aa: CASSSSGTHNEQFF
CDR3nt: TGTGCCAGCAGCTCTTCCGGGACGCACAATGAGCAGTTCTTC

d_gene: NA
abundance: many
j_gene: TRBJ2-4
v_gene: TRBV12-3/TRBV12-4
CDR3aa: CASRVGSGEKDIQYF
CDR3nt: TGTGCCAGCAGGGTCGGTTCGGGGGAGAAGGACATTCAGTACTTC

d_gene: TRBD2
abundance: few
j_gene: TRBJ2-7
v_gene: TRBV5-8
CDR3aa: CASTQFLTSGSYEQYF
CDR3nt: TGTGCCAGCACCCAATTCTTGACTAGCGGGAGTTACGAGCAGTACTTC

d_gene: NA
abundance: many
j_gene: TRBJ2-2
v_gene: TRBV7-9
CDR3aa: CASSRTFPGELFF
CDR3nt: TGTGCCAGCAGCCGGACGTTTCCCGGGGAGCTGTTTTTT

d_gene: NA
abundance: many
j_gene: TRBJ1-2
v_gene: TRBV7-2
CDR3aa: CASSFGPLTGYTF
CDR3nt: TGTGCCAGCAGCTTCGGCCCCCTGACTGGCTACACCTTC

d_gene: TRBD2
abundance: medium-sized
j_gene: TRBJ2-1
v_gene: TRBV27
CDR3aa: CASSLSAGNYNEQFF
CDR3nt: TGTGCCAGCAGTCTCTCAGCGGGGAACTACAATGAGCAGTTCTTC

d_gene: NA
abundance: many
j_gene: TRBJ2-5
v_gene: TRBV5-1
CDR3aa: CASSLVYPGVKETQYF
CDR3nt: TGCGCCAGCAGCTTGGTGTATCCTGGGGTGAAAGAGACCCAGTACTTC

d_gene: TRBD1
abundance: few
j_gene: TRBJ2-4
v_gene: TRBV19
CDR3aa: CASSMTGTGKNIQYF
CDR3nt: TGTGCCAGTAGTATGACCGGGACAGGGAAAAACATTCAGTACTTC

d_gene: NA
abundance: NA
j_gene: TRBJ2-6
v_gene: TRBV6-1
CDR3aa: CASSEAASSGANVLTF
CDR3nt: TGTGCCAGCAGTGAAGCGGCCAGCTCTGGGGCCAACGTCCTGACTTTC

d_gene: TRBD2
abundance: many
j_gene: TRBJ2-3
v_gene: TRBV7-9
CDR3aa: CASSLQAGATDTQYF
CDR3nt: TGTGCCAGCAGCTTACAAGCGGGAGCCACAGATACGCAGTATTTT

d_gene: NA
abundance: few
j_gene: TRBJ1-5
v_gene: TRBV12-2
CDR3aa: CASRFDSGSHQPQHF
CDR3nt: TGTGCAAGTCGCTTTGACAGTGGATCTCATCAGCCCCAGCATTTT

d_gene: NA
abundance: once
j_gene: TRBJ1-1
v_gene: TRBV29-1
CDR3aa: CSLHPRVSTEAFF
CDR3nt: TGCAGCCTCCACCCCCGGGTATCGACTGAAGCTTTCTTT